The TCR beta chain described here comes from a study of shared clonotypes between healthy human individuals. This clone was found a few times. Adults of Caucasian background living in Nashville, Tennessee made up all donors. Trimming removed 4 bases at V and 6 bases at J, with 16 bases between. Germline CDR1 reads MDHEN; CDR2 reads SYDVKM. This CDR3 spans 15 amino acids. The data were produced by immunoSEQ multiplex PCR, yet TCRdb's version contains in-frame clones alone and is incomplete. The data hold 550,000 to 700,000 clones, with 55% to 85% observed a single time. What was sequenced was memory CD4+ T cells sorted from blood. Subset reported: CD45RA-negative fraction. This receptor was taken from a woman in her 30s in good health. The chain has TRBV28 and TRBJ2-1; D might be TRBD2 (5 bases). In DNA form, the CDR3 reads TGTGCCAGCAGTTCCGACTCCCCGGGGTCCAATGAGCAGTTCTTC. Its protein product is CASSSDSPGSNEQFF.